One T cell receptor beta chain is described in this entry. Its antigen remains unidentified. Base-call qualities are not available, and no considerably larger clone is one nucleotide away. These data belong to a study of response to subunit inactivated influenza vaccine (dated by TCRdb to 2016 to 2019). As for the study more broadly: Deep quantitative T cell receptor repertoire profiling was used in the study to track responses to a trivalent subunit inactivated influenza vaccine.

Overall study results and their limits: The authors proposed that each seasonal influenza vaccination may bring in only a limited number of new T cells.

Libraries were constructed by RT-PCR. Sequencer: Illumina HiSeq 2500. TCRdb reworked the public reads: Q25 trimming with fastp, MiXCR clone assembly, productive beta chains retained. Entries are consolidated by CDR3 protein sequence, retaining the most common genes and DNA. The sample includes 590,000 or so distinct CDR3 sequences, with approximately 14% observed a single time. The ten largest clones capture about 7.6% of the sample. CDR1 and CDR2, per the germline V gene, are SGHAT and FQNNGV. Measured from the cysteine to the phenylalanine, the CDR3 is 18 residues long. Only the CDR3 region is kept as DNA, spanning 54 bases read in frame from base 1. For this chain, trimming is 3 bases at the V end and 3 bases at the J end, and the number of junction bases without a gene match is 8.

In this chain, TRBV11-2 is recombined with TRBJ2-3, with 14 middle bases fitting TRBD2. The origin of this receptor is a man aged 50 to 60 who received an inactivated influenza vaccine. Donor details come from another sample of the same person, matched by shared clones. Specimen: PBMCs from blood, collected less than 15 days before vaccination. This receptor has the CDR3 CASSFRTSGGPKTDTQYF. In nucleotide form, the sequence is TGTGCCAGCAGCTTCCGGACTAGCGGGGGGCCTAAAACAGATACGCAGTATTTT.